This T cell receptor beta chain was obtained from a study of T cell changes during pregnancy in multiple sclerosis. Germline V gives CDR1 WSHSY, CDR2 SAAADI. The CDR3 runs to 14 residues. With 10 bases clipped from V and 3 bases from J, the junction kept 9 bases outside the gene matches. TCRdb's copy holds only in-frame clones and misses some; the assay was immunoSEQ multiplex PCR. The sample has more than 15,000 clones; 88% are singletons. The sequencing here drew on CD4+ T cells from peripheral blood mononuclear cells, taken in the first trimester of pregnancy. This receptor was taken from a female donor in good health, enrolled as a control in a pregnancy study. The chain combines TRBV10-2 with TRBJ1-5, with 7 nucleotides matching TRBD1. The CDR3 DNA is TGCGCCACAGCTGACAGGGCGCACAATCAGCCCCAGCATTTT. This codes for CATADRAHNQPQHF.